This note documents a single T cell receptor beta chain sequence. Its antigen is undetermined. This specimen belongs to a study of blood T cells in healthy people across ages. Together with a sample-barcoded 5' primer, a J-beta primer mix was included in a second PCR lasting roughly 6 to 12 cycles. TCRdb used MiXCR to reprocess the 5' RACE reads, holding one entry per CDR3 protein. The top ten hold roughly 24% of the sample, which has about 600,000 distinct CDR3 sequences, under 55% seen once. The V and J ends lost 6 bases and 1 base, in that order; junction bases with no gene match: 9. The CDR3 has 16 residues. Germline values: CDR1 MNHNY, CDR2 SVGAGI (reference sequence). Findings of the study overall: Across samples, TCR beta diversity tracked strongly with naive T cell percentage.

Each of the donors had roughly 9.3 milliliters of peripheral blood drawn into EDTA-treated Vacutainer tubes. PBMCs were isolated at a quantity of at least 6 million per sample. The sequenced material came from blood. This TCR came from an older man in good health. V is TRBV6-6 and J is TRBJ2-3; 8 nucleotides line up with TRBD2. CDR3 protein: CASSPGLESGTDTQYF. The CDR3 region has the DNA TGTGCCAGCAGCCCGGGACTAGAATCCGGCACAGATACGCAGTATTTT.